The sequence of this TCR beta chain was determined in a study of cytotoxic CD8 clonotypes in ibrutinib-treated CLL. The overall study: The study included approximately 12 relapsed/refractory and 15 treatment-naive patients; about 17 had IGHV unmutated disease. Samples had a mean of approximately 260,000 productive templates and 90,000 or so productive rearrangements. Study results and caveats: Among the clonotypes, public ones were uncommon and contracted or held stable on treatment. Baseline clonality exceeded age-matched healthy donors and tracked circulating CD8+ T-cell counts.

Generated by immunoSEQ multiplex PCR, the TCRdb table keeps only in-frame clones and is missing some. The data contain about 200,000 clones, more than 70% of them singletons. The CDR3 spans 15 residues. V dropped 1 base and J dropped 6 bases, with 17 bases sitting between them. Germline CDR1 SGHRS, CDR2 YFSETQ. About this clone itself: What it recognizes is unknown.

This sequence was found in a human donor with chronic lymphocytic leukemia. This specimen consisted of PBMCs, obtained after 12 months of ibrutinib treatment. J is TRBJ2-7 and V is TRBV5-1; possibly TRBD1 for D (5 bases). CDR3: CASSLSTGGPSEQYF. In DNA form, the CDR3 reads TGCGCCAGCAGCTTGTCCACAGGCGGTCCCTCCGAGCAGTACTTC.